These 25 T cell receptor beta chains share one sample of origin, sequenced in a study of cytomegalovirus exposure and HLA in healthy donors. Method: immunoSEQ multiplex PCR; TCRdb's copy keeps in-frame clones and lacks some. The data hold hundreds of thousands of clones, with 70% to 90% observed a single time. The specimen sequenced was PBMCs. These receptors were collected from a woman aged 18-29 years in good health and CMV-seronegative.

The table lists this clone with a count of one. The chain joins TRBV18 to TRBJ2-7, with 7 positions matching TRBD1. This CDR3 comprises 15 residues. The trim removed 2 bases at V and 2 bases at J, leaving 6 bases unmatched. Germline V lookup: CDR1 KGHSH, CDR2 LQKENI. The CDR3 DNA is TGTGCCAGCTCACCATCAGGGGGTCCCCCCTACGAGCAGTACTTC. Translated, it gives CASSPSGGPPYEQYF.

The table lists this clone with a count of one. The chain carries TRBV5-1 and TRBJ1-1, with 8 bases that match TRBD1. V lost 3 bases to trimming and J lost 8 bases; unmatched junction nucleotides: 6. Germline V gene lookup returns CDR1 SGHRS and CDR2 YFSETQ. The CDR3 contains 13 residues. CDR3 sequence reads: CASSSDRGNEAFF. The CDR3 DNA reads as TGCGCCAGCAGCTCCGACAGGGGAAACGAAGCTTTCTTT.

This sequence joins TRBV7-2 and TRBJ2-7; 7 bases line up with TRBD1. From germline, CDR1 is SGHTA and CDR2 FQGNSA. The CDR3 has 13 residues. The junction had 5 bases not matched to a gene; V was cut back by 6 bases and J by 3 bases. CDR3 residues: CASRPGQSYEQYF. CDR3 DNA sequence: TGTGCCAGCAGGCCGGGACAGAGCTACGAGCAGTACTTC.

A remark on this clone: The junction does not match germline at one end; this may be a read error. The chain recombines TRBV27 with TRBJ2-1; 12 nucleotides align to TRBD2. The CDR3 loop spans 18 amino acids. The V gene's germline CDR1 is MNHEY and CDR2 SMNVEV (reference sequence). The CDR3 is CASNLLAGGRHSGNEQFF. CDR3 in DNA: TGTGCCAGCAATTTACTAGCGGGAGGTCGTCATAGTGGGAATGAGCAGTTCTTC.

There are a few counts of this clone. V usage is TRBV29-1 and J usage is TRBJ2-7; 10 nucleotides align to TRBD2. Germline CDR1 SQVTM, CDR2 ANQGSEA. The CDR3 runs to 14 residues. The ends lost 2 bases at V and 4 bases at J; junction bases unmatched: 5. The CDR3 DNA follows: TGCAGCGTTGAATTGGCTAGCGGGAGTTACGAGCAGTACTTC. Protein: CSVELASGSYEQYF.

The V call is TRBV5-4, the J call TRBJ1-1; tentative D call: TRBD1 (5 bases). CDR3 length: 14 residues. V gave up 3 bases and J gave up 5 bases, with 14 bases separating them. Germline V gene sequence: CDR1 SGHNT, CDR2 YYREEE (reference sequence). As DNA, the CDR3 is TGTGCCAGCAGCTACCCGGGGGGTGGTACTGAAGCTTTCTTT. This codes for CASSYPGGGTEAFF.

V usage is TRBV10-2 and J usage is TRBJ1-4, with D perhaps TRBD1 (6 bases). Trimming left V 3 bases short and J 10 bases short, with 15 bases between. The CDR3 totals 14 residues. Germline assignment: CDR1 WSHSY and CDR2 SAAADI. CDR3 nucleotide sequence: TGCGCCAGCAGTGAACAGGGTGAGGTGGGAAAACTGTTTTTT. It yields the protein CASSEQGEVGKLFF.

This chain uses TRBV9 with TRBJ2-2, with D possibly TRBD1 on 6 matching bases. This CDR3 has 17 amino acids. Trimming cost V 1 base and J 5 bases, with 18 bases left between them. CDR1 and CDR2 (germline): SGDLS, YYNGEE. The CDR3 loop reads CASSVISLAGVTGELFF. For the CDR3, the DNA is TGTGCCAGCAGCGTAATCAGCTTGGCAGGGGTAACCGGGGAGCTGTTTTTT. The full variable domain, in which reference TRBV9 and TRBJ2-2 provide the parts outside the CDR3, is DSGVTQTPKHLITATGQRVTLRCSPRSGDLSVYWYQQSLDQGLQFLIQYYNGEERAKGNILERFSAQQFPDLHSELNLSSLELGDSALYFCASSVISLAGVTGELFFGEGSRLTVL.

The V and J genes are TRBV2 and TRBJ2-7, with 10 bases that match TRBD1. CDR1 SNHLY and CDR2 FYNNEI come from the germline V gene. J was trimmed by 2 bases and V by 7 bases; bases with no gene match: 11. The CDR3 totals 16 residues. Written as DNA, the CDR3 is TGTGCCAGCAAGTACGGGACAGGGGACAAAACCTACGAGCAGTACTTC. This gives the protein CASKYGTGDKTYEQYF.

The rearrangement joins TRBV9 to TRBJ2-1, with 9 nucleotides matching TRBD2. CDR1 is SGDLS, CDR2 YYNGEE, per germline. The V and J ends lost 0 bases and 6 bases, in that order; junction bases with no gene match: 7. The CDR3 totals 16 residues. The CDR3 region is CASSVVEREVTNEQFF. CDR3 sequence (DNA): TGTGCCAGCAGCGTAGTTGAGCGGGAGGTCACCAATGAGCAGTTCTTC.

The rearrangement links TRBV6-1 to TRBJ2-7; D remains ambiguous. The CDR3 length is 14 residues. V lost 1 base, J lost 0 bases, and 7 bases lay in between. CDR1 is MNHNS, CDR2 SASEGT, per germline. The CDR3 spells CASSEGGYSYEQYF. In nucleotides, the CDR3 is TGTGCCAGCAGTGAAGGCGGCTACTCCTACGAGCAGTACTTC.

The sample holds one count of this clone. In DNA form, the CDR3 reads TGTGCCTGGAGTGCCCTCCGGAGACTTCCTTACGAGCAGTACTTC. Protein sequence: CAWSALRRLPYEQYF. This chain joins TRBV30 and TRBJ2-7; D call uncertain. Germline V lookup: CDR1 GTSNPN, CDR2 SVGIG (reference sequence). This CDR3 is built from 15 residues. V lost 1 base to trimming and J lost 4 bases, with 17 bases between them.

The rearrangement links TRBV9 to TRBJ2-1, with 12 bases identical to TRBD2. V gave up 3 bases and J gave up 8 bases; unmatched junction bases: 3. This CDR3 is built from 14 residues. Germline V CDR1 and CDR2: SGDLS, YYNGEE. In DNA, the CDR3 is TGTGCCAGCAGCGGACTAGCGGGAGATCATGAGCAGTTCTTC. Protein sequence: CASSGLAGDHEQFF.

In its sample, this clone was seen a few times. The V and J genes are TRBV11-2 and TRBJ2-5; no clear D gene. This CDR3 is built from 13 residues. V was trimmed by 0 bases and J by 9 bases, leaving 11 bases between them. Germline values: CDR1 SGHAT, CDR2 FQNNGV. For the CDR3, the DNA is TGTGCCAGCAGCTTAGACAGTCGTGGGCCCCAGTACTTC. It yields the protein CASSLDSRGPQYF.

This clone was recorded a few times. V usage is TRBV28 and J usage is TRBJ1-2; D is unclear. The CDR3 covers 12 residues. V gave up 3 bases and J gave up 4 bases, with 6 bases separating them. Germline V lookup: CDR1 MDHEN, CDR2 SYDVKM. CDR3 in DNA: TGTGCCAGCAGTTTCTCAGTCTATGGCTACACCTTC. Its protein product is CASSFSVYGYTF.

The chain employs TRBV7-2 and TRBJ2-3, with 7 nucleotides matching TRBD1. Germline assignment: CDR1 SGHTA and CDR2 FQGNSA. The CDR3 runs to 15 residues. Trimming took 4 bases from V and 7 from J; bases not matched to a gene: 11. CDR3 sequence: CASSSPRGRGNTQYF. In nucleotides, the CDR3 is TGTGCCAGCAGCTCCCCCAGGGGGAGAGGTAATACGCAGTATTTT.

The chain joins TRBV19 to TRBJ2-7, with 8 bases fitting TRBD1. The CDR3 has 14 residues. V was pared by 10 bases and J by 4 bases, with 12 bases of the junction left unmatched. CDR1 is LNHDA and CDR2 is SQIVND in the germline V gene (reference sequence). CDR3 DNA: TGTGCCACCTCCTCCCGAACAGGGGGGTACGAGCAGTACTTC. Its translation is CATSSRTGGYEQYF.

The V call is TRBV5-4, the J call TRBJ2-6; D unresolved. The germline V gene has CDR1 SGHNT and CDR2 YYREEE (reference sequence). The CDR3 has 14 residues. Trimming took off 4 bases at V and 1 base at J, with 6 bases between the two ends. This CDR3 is CASSHRSGANVLTF. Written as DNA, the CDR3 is TGTGCCAGCAGCCACAGATCTGGGGCCAACGTCCTGACTTTC.

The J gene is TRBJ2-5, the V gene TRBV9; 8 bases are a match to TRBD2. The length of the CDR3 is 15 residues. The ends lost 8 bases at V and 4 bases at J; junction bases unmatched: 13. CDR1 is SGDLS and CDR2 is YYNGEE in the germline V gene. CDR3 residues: CASAHGRAFGETQYF. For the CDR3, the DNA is TGTGCCAGTGCTCACGGGAGGGCCTTTGGAGAGACCCAGTACTTC.

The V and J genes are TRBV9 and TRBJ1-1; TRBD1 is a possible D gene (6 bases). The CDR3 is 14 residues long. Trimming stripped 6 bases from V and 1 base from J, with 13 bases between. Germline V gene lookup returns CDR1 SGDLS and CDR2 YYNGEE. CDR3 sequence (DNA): TGTGCCAGCAATCCGGGACACTCGAACACTGAAGCTTTCTTT. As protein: CASNPGHSNTEAFF.

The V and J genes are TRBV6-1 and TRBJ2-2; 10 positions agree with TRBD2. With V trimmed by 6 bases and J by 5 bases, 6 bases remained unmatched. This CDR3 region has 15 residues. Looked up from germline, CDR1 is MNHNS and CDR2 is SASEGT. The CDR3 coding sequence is TGTGCCAGCAGATTAGCGGGGGGTTCGACCGGGGAGCTGTTTTTT. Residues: CASRLAGGSTGELFF.

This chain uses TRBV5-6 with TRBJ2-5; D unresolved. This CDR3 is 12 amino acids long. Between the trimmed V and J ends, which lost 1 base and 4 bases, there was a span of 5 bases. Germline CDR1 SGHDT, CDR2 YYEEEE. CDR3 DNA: TGTGCCAGCAGCTTGTCCCGAGAGACCCAGTACTTC. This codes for CASSLSRETQYF.

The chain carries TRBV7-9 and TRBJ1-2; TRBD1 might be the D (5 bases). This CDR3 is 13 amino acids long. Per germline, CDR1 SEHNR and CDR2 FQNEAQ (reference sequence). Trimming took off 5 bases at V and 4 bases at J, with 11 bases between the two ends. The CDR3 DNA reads TGTGCCAGCAGCCCCTCAGGGCTCTATGGCTACACCTTC. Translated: CASSPSGLYGYTF.

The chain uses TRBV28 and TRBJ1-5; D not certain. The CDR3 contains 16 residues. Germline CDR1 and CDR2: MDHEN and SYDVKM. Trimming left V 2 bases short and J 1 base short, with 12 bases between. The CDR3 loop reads CASSLGGEQSNQPQHF. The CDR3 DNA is TGTGCCAGCAGTTTAGGAGGAGAACAAAGCAATCAGCCCCAGCATTTT.

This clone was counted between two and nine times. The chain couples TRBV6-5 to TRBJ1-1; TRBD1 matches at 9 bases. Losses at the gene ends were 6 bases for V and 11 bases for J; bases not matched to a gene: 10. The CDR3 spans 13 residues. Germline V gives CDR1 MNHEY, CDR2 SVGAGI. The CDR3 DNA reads TGTGCCAGCAGCTACCATCGGACAGGGGAGGCTTTCTTT. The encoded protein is CASSYHRTGEAFF.